This is a list of T cell receptor beta chains from one sample in a study of blood T cell repertoires in COVID-19. Libraries were prepared by immunoSEQ multiplex PCR; TCRdb keeps only in-frame clonotypes and omits some of them. The sample lists under 300,000 clones, more than 60% occurring once. The sequenced sample was peripheral blood. These receptors all come from a middle-aged woman with active or convalescent COVID-19. The CDR3 runs from the conserved cysteine through the conserved F or W. The order of the fields is V gene, clone size, J gene, D gene, CDR3 DNA, CDR3 protein. A D gene is named only where the DNA matches it firmly. Rows give clone size only sometimes, using once, few, many, or a class for an expanded clone.

TRBV11-2	-	TRBJ2-3	TRBD2	TGTGCCAGCAGCTTAGACCGGACTAGCAGGGGAGATACGCAGTATTTT	CASSLDRTSRGDTQYF
TRBV7-9	many	TRBJ1-1	TRBD1	TGTGCCAGCAGCCGACAGGGTTGGAACACTGAAGCTTTCTTT	CASSRQGWNTEAFF
TRBV10-3	-	TRBJ2-3	TRBD2	TGTGCCATCAGCGGGGGGACAGATACGCAGTATTTT	CAISGGTDTQYF
TRBV7-3	once	TRBJ1-1	-	TGTGCCAGCAGCTTAGGAGGCCCGAACACTGAAGCTTTCTTT	CASSLGGPNTEAFF
TRBV3-1/TRBV3-2	once	TRBJ1-1	-	TGTGCCAGCAGCCAAAAGAGTCGGGGCACTGAAGCTTTCTTT	CASSQKSRGTEAFF
TRBV5-4	-	TRBJ1-2	-	TGTGCCAGCAGCGGGGCCCTGACGGATAACTATGGCTACACCTTC	CASSGALTDNYGYTF
TRBV28	-	TRBJ2-5	-	TGTGCCAGCAGCACAAGACAGATGGGTCTTCAAGAGACCCAGTACTTC	CASSTRQMGLQETQYF
TRBV10-3	-	TRBJ2-2	TRBD2	TGTGCCATCAGTGAGTTAGGCGGGGGGACGGACACCGGGGAGCTGTTTTTT	CAISELGGGTDTGELFF
TRBV6-1	-	TRBJ1-5	-	TGTGCCAGCAGTGAAGCGGGGGGAAATCAGCCCCAGCATTTT	CASSEAGGNQPQHF
TRBV2	-	TRBJ2-5	TRBD2	TGTGCCAGCAGTTTCGCACCAGCGGGGCCGCAAGAGACCCAGTACTTC	CASSFAPAGPQETQYF
TRBV3-1/TRBV3-2	-	TRBJ2-7	-	TGTGCCAGCAGCCAAGGTTCAGGAACCGAGCAGTACTTC	CASSQGSGTEQYF
TRBV29-1	-	TRBJ1-2	TRBD1	TGCAGCGTTGAAGTGTCGGACAGGGTCTATGGCTACACCTTC	CSVEVSDRVYGYTF
TRBV28	-	TRBJ2-1	TRBD2	TGTGCCAGCAGTTCAGGACTAGCGGGATACAATGAGCAGTTCTTC	CASSSGLAGYNEQFF
TRBV5-1	-	TRBJ1-2	-	TGCGCCAGCAGCTCCTCCCTCGAGGGAGTTGGCTACACCTTC	CASSSSLEGVGYTF
TRBV6-5	-	TRBJ1-1	-	TGTGCCAGCACGGAGTTGGGCACTGAAGCTTTCTTT	CASTELGTEAFF
TRBV9	once	TRBJ1-3	-	TGTGCCAGCAGCTTTTTGGCGGCCTCTGGAAACACCATATATTTT	CASSFLAASGNTIYF
TRBV5-6	-	TRBJ1-2	TRBD1	TGTGCCAGCAGCTTAGGACAGGCTGACTATGGCTACACCTTC	CASSLGQADYGYTF
TRBV7-3	-	TRBJ1-4	-	TGTGCCAGCAGCCCCCATGGAGGGGAAAAACTGTTTTTT	CASSPHGGEKLFF
TRBV18	-	TRBJ1-2	-	TGTGCCAGCTCACCAAGCGGCGCTAACTATGGCTACACCTTC	CASSPSGANYGYTF